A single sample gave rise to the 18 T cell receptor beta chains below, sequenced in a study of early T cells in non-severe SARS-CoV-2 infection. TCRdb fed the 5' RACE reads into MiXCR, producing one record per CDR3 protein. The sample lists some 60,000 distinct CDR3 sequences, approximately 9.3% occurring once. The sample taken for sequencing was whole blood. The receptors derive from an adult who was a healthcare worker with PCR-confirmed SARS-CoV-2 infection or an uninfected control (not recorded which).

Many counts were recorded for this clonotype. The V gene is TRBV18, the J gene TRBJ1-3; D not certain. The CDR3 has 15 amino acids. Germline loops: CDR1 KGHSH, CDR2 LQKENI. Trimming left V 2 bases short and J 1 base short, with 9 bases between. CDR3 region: CASSPSSVSGNTIYF. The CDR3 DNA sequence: TGTGCCAGCTCACCAAGTTCGGTTTCTGGAAACACCATATATTTT. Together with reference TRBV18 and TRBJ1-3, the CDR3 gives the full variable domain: NAGVMQNPRHLVRRRGQEARLRCSPMKGHSHVYWYRQLPEEGLKFMVYLQKENIIDESGMPKERFSAEFPKEGPSILRIQQVVRGDSAAYFCASSPSSVSGNTIYFGEGSWLTVV.

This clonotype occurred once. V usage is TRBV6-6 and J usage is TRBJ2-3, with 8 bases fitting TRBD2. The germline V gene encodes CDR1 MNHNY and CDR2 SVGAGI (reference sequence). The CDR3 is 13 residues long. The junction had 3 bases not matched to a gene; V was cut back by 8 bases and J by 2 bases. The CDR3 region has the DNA TGTGCCAGCCTAGCGGGCTTCACAGATACGCAGTATTTT. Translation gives CASLAGFTDTQYF.

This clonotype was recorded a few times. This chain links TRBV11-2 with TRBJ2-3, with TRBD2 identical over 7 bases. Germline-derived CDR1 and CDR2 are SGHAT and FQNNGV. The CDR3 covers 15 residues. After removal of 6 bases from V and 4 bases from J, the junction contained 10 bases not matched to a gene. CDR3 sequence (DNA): TGTGCCAGCAGAGCTATTGGCGGGAGCGCAGATACGCAGTATTTT. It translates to CASRAIGGSADTQYF.

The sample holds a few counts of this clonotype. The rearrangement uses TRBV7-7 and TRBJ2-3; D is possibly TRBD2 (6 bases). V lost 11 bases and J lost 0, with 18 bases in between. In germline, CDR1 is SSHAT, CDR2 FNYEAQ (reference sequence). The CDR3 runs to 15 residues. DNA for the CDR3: TGTGCCCAACCCATTTTCCTAGCGAGCACAGATACGCAGTATTTT. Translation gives CAQPIFLASTDTQYF.

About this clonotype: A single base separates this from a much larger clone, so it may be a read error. The CDR3 region is CASSYTDSIQPQHF. CDR3 nucleotide sequence: TGTGCCAGCAGTTACACCGACAGCATTCAGCCCCAGCATTTT. The chain links TRBV6-6 to TRBJ1-5; D perhaps matches TRBD1 (5 bases). Per the germline V gene, CDR1 is MNHNY and CDR2 is SVGAGI (reference sequence). CDR3 length: 14 amino acids.

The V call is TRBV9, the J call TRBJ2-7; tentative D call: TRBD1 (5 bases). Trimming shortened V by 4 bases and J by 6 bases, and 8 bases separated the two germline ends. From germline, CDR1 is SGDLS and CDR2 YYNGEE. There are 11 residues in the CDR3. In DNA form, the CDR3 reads TGTGCCAGCAGCAGGGGAAGCGAGCAGTACGTC. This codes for CASSRGSEQYV.

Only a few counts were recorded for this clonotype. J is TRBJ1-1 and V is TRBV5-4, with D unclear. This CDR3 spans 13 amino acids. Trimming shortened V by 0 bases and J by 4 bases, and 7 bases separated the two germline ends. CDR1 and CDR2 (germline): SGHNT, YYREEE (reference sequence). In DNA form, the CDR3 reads TGTGCCAGCAGCTTGGTTGGGTTCACTGAAGCTTTCTTT. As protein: CASSLVGFTEAFF.

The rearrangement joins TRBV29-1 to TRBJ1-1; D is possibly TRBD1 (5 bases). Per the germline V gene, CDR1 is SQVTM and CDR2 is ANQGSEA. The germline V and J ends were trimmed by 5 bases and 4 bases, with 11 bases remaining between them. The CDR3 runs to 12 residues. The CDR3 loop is CSVTQGVTEAFF. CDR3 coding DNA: TGCAGCGTTACCCAGGGCGTCACTGAAGCTTTCTTT.

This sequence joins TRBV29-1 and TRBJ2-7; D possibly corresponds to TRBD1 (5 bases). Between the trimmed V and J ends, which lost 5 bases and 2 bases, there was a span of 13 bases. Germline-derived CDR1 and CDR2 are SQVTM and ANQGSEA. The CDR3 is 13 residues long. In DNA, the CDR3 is TGCAGCGTTCCCCTCAGGGCCCCCTACGAGCAGTACGTC. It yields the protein CSVPLRAPYEQYV.

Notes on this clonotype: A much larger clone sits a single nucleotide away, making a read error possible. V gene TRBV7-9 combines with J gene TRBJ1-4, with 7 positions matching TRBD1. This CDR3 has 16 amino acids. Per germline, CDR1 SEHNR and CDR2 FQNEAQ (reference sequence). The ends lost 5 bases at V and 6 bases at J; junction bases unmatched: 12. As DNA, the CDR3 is TGTGCCAGCAGCGCCCCAAGCTCCGACAGGGATGAAAAACTGTTTTTT. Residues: CASSAPSSDRDEKLFF.

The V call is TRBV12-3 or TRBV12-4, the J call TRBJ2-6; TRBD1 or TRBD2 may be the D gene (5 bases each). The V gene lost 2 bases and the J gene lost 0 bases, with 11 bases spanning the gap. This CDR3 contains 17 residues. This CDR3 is CASSLFGAISGANVLTF. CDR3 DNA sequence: TGTGCCAGCAGTTTATTCGGGGCGATCTCTGGGGCCAACGTCCTGACTTTC.

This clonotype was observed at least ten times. The CDR3 DNA is TGCGCCAGCAGCTTGGTGGGCTACCAAGAGACCCAGTACTTC. The encoded protein is CASSLVGYQETQYF. The gene calls are TRBV5-1 and TRBJ2-5; D is unresolved. Per the germline V gene, CDR1 is SGHRS and CDR2 is YFSETQ. The CDR3 extends over 14 amino acids. V lost 0 bases, J lost 0 bases, and 6 bases lay in between.

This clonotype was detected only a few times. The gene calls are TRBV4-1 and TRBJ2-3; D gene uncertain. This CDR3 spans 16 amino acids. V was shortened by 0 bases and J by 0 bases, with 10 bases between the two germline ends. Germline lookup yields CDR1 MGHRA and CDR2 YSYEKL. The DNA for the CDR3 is TGCGCCAGCAGCCAAGATGCATATCCTAGCACAGATACGCAGTATTTT. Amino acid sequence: CASSQDAYPSTDTQYF.

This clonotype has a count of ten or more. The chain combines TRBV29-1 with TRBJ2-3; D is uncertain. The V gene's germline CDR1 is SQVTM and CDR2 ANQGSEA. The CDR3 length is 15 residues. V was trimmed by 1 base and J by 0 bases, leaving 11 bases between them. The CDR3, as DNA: TGCAGCGTTGAAGGGCCCTCATCCAGCACAGATACGCAGTATTTT. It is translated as CSVEGPSSSTDTQYF.

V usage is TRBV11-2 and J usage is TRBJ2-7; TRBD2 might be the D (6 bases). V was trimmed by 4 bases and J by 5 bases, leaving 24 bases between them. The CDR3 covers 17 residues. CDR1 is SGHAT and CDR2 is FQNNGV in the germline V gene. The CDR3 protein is CASSSPFRGSSRNEQYV. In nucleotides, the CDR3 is TGTGCCAGCAGCTCACCGTTTCGGGGGTCGTCAAGGAACGAGCAGTACGTC.

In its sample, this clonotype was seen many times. This chain's CDR3 is CASSIQSSRSNSPLHF. CDR3 bases: TGTGCCAGCAGCATACAGTCCAGTAGGTCCAATTCACCCCTCCACTTT. The rearrangement joins TRBV11-2 to TRBJ1-6; D is ambiguous. Trimming removed 5 bases at V and 7 bases at J, with 18 bases between. Germline CDR1 is SGHAT and CDR2 is FQNNGV. The CDR3 loop spans 16 amino acids.

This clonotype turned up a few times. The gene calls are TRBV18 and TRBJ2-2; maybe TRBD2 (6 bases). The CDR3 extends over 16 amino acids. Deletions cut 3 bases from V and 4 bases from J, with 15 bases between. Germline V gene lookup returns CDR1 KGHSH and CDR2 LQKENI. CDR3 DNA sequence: TGTGCCAGCTCACCGACGACCGCGCGGGGCACCGGGGAGCTGTTTTTT. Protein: CASSPTTARGTGELFF.

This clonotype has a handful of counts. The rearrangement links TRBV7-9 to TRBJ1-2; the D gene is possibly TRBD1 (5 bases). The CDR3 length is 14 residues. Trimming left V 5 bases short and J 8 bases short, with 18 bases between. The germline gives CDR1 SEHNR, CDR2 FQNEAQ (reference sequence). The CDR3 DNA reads TGTGCCAGCAGCCCCCAGGGCCCGTCTTCCGGCTACACCTTC. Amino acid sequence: CASSPQGPSSGYTF.